The 3 T cell receptor beta chains listed next were all sequenced from one sample in a study of cytomegalovirus exposure and HLA in healthy donors (dated by TCRdb to 2016 to 2017). Libraries were built with the immunoSEQ multiplex PCR assay. The multiplex PCR relied on a mix of 60 forward primers for TCR Vbeta segments and 13 reverse primers for TCR Jbeta segments. Drawn from immuneACCESS, this table holds only the in-frame rearrangements with V and J called that TCRdb kept. Clones are partly lost; checked studies trace under half to an unresolved V gene and leave the rest unexplained. Across this sample there are under 200,000 clones, with roughly 80% seen only once. Clones ranked in the top ten supply about 0.5% of the sample. The specimen was PBMCs. These TCRs come from a woman aged 45-65 years in good health and CMV-seronegative.

This clone was seen a single time. The chain links TRBV6-4 to TRBJ2-3; TRBD2 might be the D (5 bases). CDR3 length: 13 amino acids. Germline assignment: CDR1 MRHNA and CDR2 SNTAGT. Trimming left V 4 bases short and J 3 bases short, with 8 bases between. CDR3 sequence (DNA): TGTGCCAGCAGTGTCGAGGGAACAGATACGCAGTATTTT. Translated, it gives CASSVEGTDTQYF.

J is TRBJ1-1 and V is TRBV9, with D hard to call. The V gene's germline CDR1 is SGDLS and CDR2 YYNGEE. V was trimmed by 0 bases and J by 4 bases, leaving 10 bases between them. The CDR3 runs to 14 residues. CDR3 sequence reads: CASSVVGDTTEAFF. CDR3 in DNA: TGTGCCAGCAGCGTAGTCGGGGATACCACTGAAGCTTTCTTT.

V usage is TRBV19 and J usage is TRBJ2-7, with 9 positions matching TRBD1. Germline values: CDR1 LNHDA, CDR2 SQIVND (reference sequence). The CDR3 sequence is 15 residues long. Trimming removed 10 bases from V and 3 bases from J; junction bases left unmatched: 13. In nucleotides, the CDR3 is TGTGCCACCAAAACCTCCGGGACAGGGAACTACGAGCAGTACTTC. Its translation: CATKTSGTGNYEQYF.